These 2 T cell receptor beta chains share one sample of origin, sequenced in a study of cytomegalovirus exposure and HLA in healthy donors (dated by TCRdb to 2016 to 2017). The protocol used for the library was the immunoSEQ multiplex PCR assay. For the multiplex PCR, a mixture combining 60 forward primers for TCR Vbeta segments and 13 reverse primers for TCR Jbeta segments was used. TCRdb holds this immuneACCESS table with in-frame rearrangements only. Some clones are missing; in checked studies, unresolved V genes explain under half, and the rest has no known cause. The sample includes 69,000 or so clones, with around 74% observed a single time. The ten largest clones represent 11% of the sample. The source material was PBMCs. The receptors here all came from a woman aged 60-75 years in good health and CMV-seropositive.

The V and J genes are TRBV18 and TRBJ2-2; TRBD1 might be the D (5 bases). The length of the CDR3 is 13 residues. Deletions cut 4 bases from V and 3 bases from J, with 6 bases between. CDR1 and CDR2 from the germline V gene are KGHSH and LQKENI. The CDR3 protein is CASSRRDTGELFF. CDR3 sequence (DNA): TGTGCCAGCTCACGCAGGGACACCGGGGAGCTGTTTTTT.

This clone was found once. The rearrangement links TRBV6-6 to TRBJ1-5; a possible D gene is TRBD1 (5 bases). V lost 4 bases and J lost 4, with 8 bases in between. The CDR3 consists of 13 residues. Germline CDR1 and CDR2: MNHNY and SVGAGI (reference sequence). The CDR3 region is CASSFQGNQPQHF. In DNA, the CDR3 is TGTGCCAGCAGTTTTCAGGGAAATCAGCCCCAGCATTTT.